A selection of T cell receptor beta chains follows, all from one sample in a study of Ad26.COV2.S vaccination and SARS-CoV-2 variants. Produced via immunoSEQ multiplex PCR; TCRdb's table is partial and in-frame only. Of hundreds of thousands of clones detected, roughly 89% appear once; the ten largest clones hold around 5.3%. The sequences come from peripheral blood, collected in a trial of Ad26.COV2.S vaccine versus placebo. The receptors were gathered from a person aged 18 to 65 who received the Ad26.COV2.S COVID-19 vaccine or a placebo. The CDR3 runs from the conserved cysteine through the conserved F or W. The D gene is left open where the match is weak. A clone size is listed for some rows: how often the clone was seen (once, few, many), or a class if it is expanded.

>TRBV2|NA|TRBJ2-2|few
TGTGCCAGCAAAGGGACCGCCACCGGGGAGCTGTTTTTT
CASKGTATGELFF
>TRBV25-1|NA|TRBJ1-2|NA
TGTGCCAGCAGTCTCCGAGAAGACAGTATGTATGGCTACACCTTC
CASSLREDSMYGYTF
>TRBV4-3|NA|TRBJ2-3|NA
TGCGCCAGCAGCCTCTATATATGGGGTGCGCAGTATTTT
CASSLYIWGAQYF
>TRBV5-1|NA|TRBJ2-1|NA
TGCGCCAGCAGCTTGCAAGCGGAGAAATACAATGAGCAGTTCTTC
CASSLQAEKYNEQFF
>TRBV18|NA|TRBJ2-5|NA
TGTGCCAGCTCACCATTTACAGCGGTACAAGAGACCCAGTACTTC
CASSPFTAVQETQYF
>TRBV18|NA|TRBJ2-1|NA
TGTGCCAGCTCCCGTTTGTTGGGAAGCTCCTACAATGAGCAGTTCTTC
CASSRLLGSSYNEQFF
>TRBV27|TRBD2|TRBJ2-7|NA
TGTGCCAGCAGCGCTCGACTAGCGGGAGAAGGATACGAGCAGTACTTC
CASSARLAGEGYEQYF
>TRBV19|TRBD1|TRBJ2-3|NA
TGTGCCAGTAGTAAAGGCGACAGGGGCACAGATACGCAGTATTTT
CASSKGDRGTDTQYF
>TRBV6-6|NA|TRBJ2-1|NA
TGTGCCAGCAGCCCGGGGGTGGTTGAGCAGTTCTTC
CASSPGVVEQFF
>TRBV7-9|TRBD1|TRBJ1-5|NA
TGTGCCAGCAGCCCAGGACAGGGGGCCGGGCCCCAGCATTTT
CASSPGQGAGPQHF